Below are 17 T cell receptor beta chains sequenced from a single sample in a study of blood T cell repertoires in COVID-19. This table comes from immunoSEQ multiplex PCR, and its TCRdb copy is limited to in-frame clones, with some not included. The sample includes tens of thousands of clones, approximately 90% seen only once; the top ten take about 12%. Sequenced sample: peripheral blood. These receptors all come from a man aged 70-80 years with active or convalescent COVID-19.

Only one count was recorded for this clone. Here the CDR3 DNA reads TGTGCCAGCAGCCCCGGGGGGCGATTGGAGAACACTGAAGCTTTCTTT. Its translation: CASSPGGRLENTEAFF. V usage is TRBV5-4 and J usage is TRBJ1-1; a possible D gene is TRBD1 (6 bases). The germline CDR1 and CDR2 sequences are SGHNT and YYREEE (reference sequence). This CDR3 spans 16 amino acids. The ends were cut back, 4 bases at V and 1 base at J, with 17 bases in the middle.

V usage is TRBV14 and J usage is TRBJ2-2; 7 nucleotides line up with TRBD2. There are 15 residues in the CDR3. Per germline, CDR1 SGHDN and CDR2 FVKESK. V shed 6 bases, J shed 6 bases, and the junction held 10 bases outside the gene matches. In DNA, the CDR3 is TGTGCCAGCAGTCTCATTCGGGGGGTCGCCGGGGAGCTGTTTTTT. Translation: CASSLIRGVAGELFF.

V is TRBV28 and J is TRBJ1-5; D gene uncertain. V lost 8 bases and J lost 7, with 21 bases in between. Germline V gene lookup returns CDR1 MDHEN and CDR2 SYDVKM. The CDR3 spans 15 residues. The CDR3 bases are TGTGCCAGCGCCGAACTGAGGGAGGTTTTGCAGCCCCAGCATTTT. Protein product: CASAELREVLQPQHF.

This clone appeared a few times. This chain joins TRBV7-9 and TRBJ2-5; the D gene is possibly TRBD2 (5 bases). In germline, CDR1 is SEHNR, CDR2 FQNEAQ (reference sequence). V was trimmed by 5 bases and J by 5 bases, leaving 15 bases between them. The CDR3 has 14 amino acids. This CDR3 is CASSGRGGGETQYF. CDR3 bases: TGTGCCAGCAGCGGCCGAGGCGGCGGGGAGACCCAGTACTTC.

This rearrangement joins TRBV5-4 to TRBJ1-2, with D possibly being TRBD1 (6 bases). The CDR3 contains 14 residues. The germline CDR1 and CDR2 sequences are SGHNT and YYREEE (reference sequence). With 3 bases removed from V and 12 bases from J, the gap between germline ends came to 21 bases. The CDR3 loop is CASSSRQAPASDTF. The CDR3 nucleotides read TGTGCCAGCAGCTCAAGACAGGCGCCCGCCAGCGACACCTTC.

The chain has TRBV5-6 and TRBJ2-3, with D perhaps matching TRBD2 (6 bases). With 0 bases removed from V and 1 base from J, the gap between germline ends came to 18 bases. CDR3 length: 18 amino acids. Per germline, CDR1 SGHDT and CDR2 YYEEEE. The CDR3 sequence: CASSLELASGPGTDTQYF. CDR3 DNA: TGTGCCAGCAGCTTGGAACTAGCTTCGGGGCCAGGCACAGATACGCAGTATTTT.

V and J are TRBV9 and TRBJ1-1, with D maybe TRBD1 (6 bases). Germline values: CDR1 SGDLS, CDR2 YYNGEE. This CDR3 is built from 13 residues. Trimming removed 4 bases at V and 5 bases at J, with 12 bases between. CDR3 coding DNA: TGTGCCAGCAGCATACAGGGAGGGACTGAAGCTTTCTTT. Its translation is CASSIQGGTEAFF.

The chain recombines TRBV2 with TRBJ1-5, with TRBD1 matching over 11 bases. V trimming: 6 bases; J trimming: 6 bases; junction bases outside the gene matches: 4. The CDR3 has 14 amino acids. The V gene's germline CDR1 is SNHLY and CDR2 FYNNEI. CDR3 DNA sequence: TGTGCCAGCAGCGGGACAGGGGGAACTCAGCCCCAGCATTTT. Its protein is CASSGTGGTQPQHF.

This clone has only one observation. The chain is built from TRBV12-3 or TRBV12-4 and TRBJ1-2; 7 bases are a match to TRBD1. The V segment lost 5 bases and the J segment 4 bases; nucleotides outside the gene matches: 4. The CDR3 has 13 residues. Here the CDR3 reads CASSPWTGYGYTF. The CDR3, as DNA: TGTGCCAGCAGTCCTTGGACAGGCTATGGCTACACCTTC.

The rearrangement links TRBV5-6 to TRBJ1-1, with TRBD1 matching 8 bases. The CDR3 runs to 12 residues. Germline trimming cut 4 bases from V and 6 bases from J; bases unmatched to any gene: 2. Germline V lookup: CDR1 SGHDT, CDR2 YYEEEE. The CDR3: CASSPQGAEAFF. The CDR3 nucleotides read TGTGCCAGCAGCCCACAGGGGGCTGAAGCTTTCTTT.

V usage is TRBV9 and J usage is TRBJ2-3; 14 bases are shared with TRBD2. V shed 3 bases and J 3 bases; nucleotides not matched to a gene: 3. CDR1 and CDR2 (germline): SGDLS, YYNGEE. The CDR3 is 16 amino acids. The CDR3 protein is CASSGGTSGGTDTQYF. The CDR3 DNA follows: TGTGCCAGCAGCGGAGGGACTAGCGGGGGAACAGATACGCAGTATTTT.

The V and J genes are TRBV7-3 and TRBJ1-4; D is unclear. In germline, CDR1 is SGHTA, CDR2 FQGTGA. With 2 bases removed from V and 0 bases from J, the gap between germline ends came to 4 bases. The CDR3 runs to 14 residues. For the CDR3, the DNA is TGTGCCAGCAGCTTATCAGCAACTAATGAAAAACTGTTTTTT. This sequence encodes CASSLSATNEKLFF.

The chain combines TRBV9 with TRBJ1-4; unclear D gene. The CDR3 consists of 13 residues. Trimming left V 6 bases short and J 7 bases short, with 13 bases between. Germline V gene data show CDR1 as SGDLS and CDR2 as YYNGEE. The CDR3 DNA sequence: TGTGCCAGCACCCCCAGGCCTGGTGAAAAACTGTTTTTT. It specifies CASTPRPGEKLFF.

The CDR3 is CASSSTQDLNTEAFF. The CDR3 DNA follows: TGTGCCAGCAGCTCGACCCAGGACTTGAACACTGAAGCTTTCTTT. The chain combines TRBV5-4 with TRBJ1-1; D gene unclear. CDR3 size: 15 residues. V lost 3 bases, J lost 0 bases, and 12 bases lay in between. Germline CDR1 reads SGHNT; CDR2 reads YYREEE (reference sequence). The variable domain in full, with the rest retrieved from reference TRBV5-4 and TRBJ1-1, is ETGVTQSPTHLIKTRGQQVTLRCSSQSGHNTVSWYQQALGQGPQFIFQYYREEENGRGNFPPRFSGLQFPNYSSELNVNALELDDSALYLCASSSTQDLNTEAFFGQGTRLTVV.

The chain uses TRBV10-3 and TRBJ2-3; D is possibly TRBD2 (5 bases). Germline values: CDR1 ENHRY, CDR2 SYGVKD. This CDR3 contains 14 residues. With 10 bases removed from V and 2 bases from J, the gap between germline ends came to 16 bases. The CDR3 sequence is CATRLGAVTDTQYF. The CDR3 coding sequence is TGTGCCACCCGACTGGGAGCAGTCACAGATACGCAGTATTTT.

This chain uses TRBV10-2 with TRBJ2-7; the match to TRBD1 covers 9 bases. CDR1 WSHSY and CDR2 SAAADI come from the germline V gene. The CDR3 covers 17 residues. The ends lost 6 bases at V and 1 base at J; junction bases unmatched: 13. CDR3 nucleotide sequence: TGCGCCAGCAGGCCGGGACAGGGTTCGATAATTTCCTACGAGCAGTACTTC. Amino acids: CASRPGQGSIISYEQYF.

The rearrangement joins TRBV3-1 (or the pseudogene TRBV3-2) to TRBJ2-1; 8 positions agree with TRBD2. V gave up 1 base and J gave up 0 bases; unmatched junction bases: 8. CDR3 length equals 18 residues. Looked up from germline, CDR1 is LGHDT and CDR2 is YNNKEL (reference sequence). The CDR3 coding sequence is TGTGCCAGCAGCCAAGTACACCTAAGCGGGGGCTCCTACAATGAGCAGTTCTTC. Translated: CASSQVHLSGGSYNEQFF.